A selection of T cell receptor beta chains follows, all from one sample in a study of blood T cell repertoires in COVID-19. The protocol was immunoSEQ multiplex PCR, while the TCRdb copy is restricted to in-frame clones and leaves out a portion. The sample shows a few hundred thousand clones, around nine tenths of them seen only once. The source material was PBMCs or T cells enriched from blood (not recorded which). All receptors derive from a woman younger than 45 who had been exposed to COVID-19. Each CDR3 is given with its conserved first and last residue.

>TRBJ1-2|TRBV5-6
CASSYQQGHGYTF
>TRBJ1-2|TRBV27
CASRGTGASHGYTF
>TRBJ2-2|TRBV5-1
CASSSPNGLAGVWRNTGELFF
>TRBJ2-5|TRBV27
CATRRGPETQYF
>TRBJ1-1|TRBV2
CASKGREAFF
>TRBJ2-4|TRBV19
CASSIVGSGTQLKNIQYF
>TRBJ2-7|TRBV28
CASSFSQGGVYEQYF
>TRBJ1-1|TRBV28
CASSSQVTEAFF
>TRBJ1-1|TRBV19
CASSRQVLGTEAFF
>TRBJ2-1|TRBV11-3
CASSLLGRHEQFF
>TRBJ1-2|TRBV28
CASSRQVNYGYTF
>TRBJ2-7|TRBV5-5
CASSFGTGEYEQYF
>TRBJ1-2|TRBV7-9
CASSLSATAYGYTF
>TRBJ2-5|TRBV7-3
CASSLATGVFETQYF
>TRBJ1-4|TRBV18
CASSPQTVFVATNEKLFF
>TRBJ1-5|TRBV28
CASSYGFGTGFYQPQHF
>TRBJ2-1|TRBV27
CASSLKLPSHNEQFF
>TRBJ1-1|TRBV18
CASSPRGGAVNTEAFF
>TRBJ2-3|TRBV24-1
CATHPGGTDTQYF
>TRBJ1-2|TRBV6-5
CASSHRDGYTF
>TRBJ2-3|TRBV7-9
CASTEGRSSTDTQYF
>TRBJ1-2|TRBV5-1
CASSFEGSYGYTF
>TRBJ2-1|TRBV7-3
CASSLTGLAGHNEQFF
>TRBJ2-7|TRBV9
CASSVSAGEPEQYF
>TRBJ1-5|TRBV11-2
CASSPTGANQPQHF
>TRBJ1-1|TRBV5-1
CASSDQEHTEAFF
>TRBJ1-6|TRBV6-5
CASNTGQASDSPLHF
>TRBJ1-1|TRBV12-3/TRBV12-4
CASSLQMNTEAFF
>TRBJ2-1|TRBV27
CASSKDLRSYNEQFF
>TRBJ1-5|TRBV7-2
CASSFSGRPQHF
>TRBJ2-1|TRBV28
CASTLGLAPYNEQFF
>TRBJ2-1|TRBV27
CATQGQGYNEQFF
>TRBJ1-1|TRBV9
CASSVDTGVMTEAFF
>TRBJ1-5|TRBV2
CASGPIVGNQPQHF
>TRBJ2-1|TRBV6-5
CASSYSAGGEQFF